This T cell receptor (beta chain) was profiled in a study of cytomegalovirus exposure and HLA in healthy donors. PCR involved 60 Vbeta and 13 Jbeta primers. The assay was immunoSEQ multiplex PCR, and TCRdb's table has in-frame clones only and misses some. This specimen shows some 150,000 clones; the ten leading clones hold around 2.4%. Material: PBMCs. The sequence came from a young woman in good health and CMV-seronegative.

For the CDR3, the DNA is TGTGCCAGCAGCTTAGACGGGGGGCGGGACACAGATACGCAGTATTTT. This codes for CASSLDGGRDTDTQYF. The gene calls are TRBV7-2 and TRBJ2-3; D perhaps matches TRBD2 (7 bases). Germline lookup yields CDR1 SGHTA and CDR2 FQGNSA. Trimming removed 1 base at V and 2 bases at J, with 13 bases between. The CDR3 is 16 residues long.